These T cell receptor beta chains were read from a single sample in a study of blood T cell repertoires in COVID-19. Only in-frame clones appear in the TCRdb table, and some are missing; sequencing was by immunoSEQ multiplex PCR. The sample lists 200,000 to 300,000 clones; about 84% were seen once. Specimen: PBMCs or T cells enriched from blood (not recorded which). The origin of the receptors is a woman aged 50 to 60 who had recovered from COVID-19. CDR3s include the opening cysteine and the closing phenylalanine or tryptophan. A D gene is named only where the DNA matches it firmly. The size field is filled for only some rows; it gives once, few, many or a size class.

D gene: TRBD1
clone size: .
J gene: TRBJ2-2
V gene: TRBV7-2
CDR3 protein: CASSPGQRTGELFF
CDR3 DNA: TGTGCCAGCAGCCCGGGACAGCGCACCGGGGAGCTGTTTTTT

D gene: TRBD1
clone size: .
J gene: TRBJ1-1
V gene: TRBV29-1
CDR3 protein: CSVGWDRYTEAFF
CDR3 DNA: TGCAGCGTTGGGTGGGACAGGTACACTGAAGCTTTCTTT

D gene: .
clone size: .
J gene: TRBJ2-7
V gene: TRBV4-1
CDR3 protein: CASSRLGQVDEQYF
CDR3 DNA: TGCGCCAGCAGCCGGTTGGGGCAGGTCGACGAGCAGTACTTC

D gene: TRBD1
clone size: .
J gene: TRBJ2-2
V gene: TRBV24-1
CDR3 protein: CATSEAGTGNTGELFF
CDR3 DNA: TGTGCCACCAGTGAAGCCGGGACAGGGAACACCGGGGAGCTGTTTTTT

D gene: .
clone size: .
J gene: TRBJ1-3
V gene: TRBV19
CDR3 protein: CASTLRPGSSGNTIYF
CDR3 DNA: TGTGCCAGTACCCTGAGGCCGGGGAGCTCTGGAAACACCATATATTTT

D gene: .
clone size: .
J gene: TRBJ1-5
V gene: TRBV5-6
CDR3 protein: CASSFYRGTRNQPQHF
CDR3 DNA: TGTGCCAGCAGCTTTTACCGAGGCACAAGAAATCAGCCCCAGCATTTT

D gene: .
clone size: .
J gene: TRBJ1-5
V gene: TRBV4-3
CDR3 protein: CASSQGRERYQPQHF
CDR3 DNA: TGCGCCAGCAGCCAAGGGAGGGAACGGTATCAGCCCCAGCATTTT

D gene: TRBD2
clone size: few
J gene: TRBJ2-1
V gene: TRBV4-1
CDR3 protein: CASSRSTSGGYNEQFF
CDR3 DNA: TGCGCCAGCAGCCGCTCGACTAGCGGGGGGTACAATGAGCAGTTCTTC

D gene: .
clone size: .
J gene: TRBJ1-5
V gene: TRBV6-2/TRBV6-3
CDR3 protein: CASSYIPREGLSNQPQHF
CDR3 DNA: TGTGCCAGCAGTTACATCCCCAGGGAGGGTTTAAGCAATCAGCCCCAGCATTTT

D gene: .
clone size: .
J gene: TRBJ1-6
V gene: TRBV7-9
CDR3 protein: CASSLGGGRWDSPLHF
CDR3 DNA: TGTGCCAGCAGCTTAGGTGGAGGGAGGTGGGACTCACCCCTCCACTTT

D gene: .
clone size: .
J gene: TRBJ1-2
V gene: TRBV7-3
CDR3 protein: CASSLNPAGPSYGYTF
CDR3 DNA: TGTGCCAGCAGCTTAAATCCGGCAGGGCCTTCGTATGGCTACACCTTC

D gene: .
clone size: .
J gene: TRBJ1-1
V gene: TRBV5-6
CDR3 protein: CASSYPQGKEAFF
CDR3 DNA: TGTGCCAGCAGTTATCCCCAGGGGAAAGAAGCTTTCTTT

D gene: .
clone size: .
J gene: TRBJ1-5
V gene: TRBV6-2/TRBV6-3
CDR3 protein: CASSYSSFSNQPQHF
CDR3 DNA: TGTGCCAGCAGTTACTCGTCTTTTAGCAATCAGCCCCAGCATTTT

D gene: TRBD1
clone size: .
J gene: TRBJ1-2
V gene: TRBV5-8
CDR3 protein: CASSLGDRGGMYGYTF
CDR3 DNA: TGTGCCAGCAGCTTGGGGGACAGGGGAGGCATGTATGGCTACACCTTC